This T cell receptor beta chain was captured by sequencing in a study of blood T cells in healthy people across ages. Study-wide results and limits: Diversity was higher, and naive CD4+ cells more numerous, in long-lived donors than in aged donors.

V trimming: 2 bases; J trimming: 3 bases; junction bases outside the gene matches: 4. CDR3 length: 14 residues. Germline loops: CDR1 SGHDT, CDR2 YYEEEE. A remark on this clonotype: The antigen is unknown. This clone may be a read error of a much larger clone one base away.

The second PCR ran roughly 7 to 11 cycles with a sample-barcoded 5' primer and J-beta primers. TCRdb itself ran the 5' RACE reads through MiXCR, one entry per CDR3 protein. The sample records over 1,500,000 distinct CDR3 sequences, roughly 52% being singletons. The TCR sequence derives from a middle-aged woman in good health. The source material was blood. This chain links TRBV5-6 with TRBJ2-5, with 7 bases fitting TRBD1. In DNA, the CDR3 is TGTGCCAGCAGCTTTAGCACAGGGGAAGAGACCCAGTACTTC. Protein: CASSFSTGEETQYF.